The 10 T cell receptor beta chains below come from one sample, sequenced in a study of blood T cell repertoires in COVID-19. Generated by immunoSEQ multiplex PCR, the TCRdb table keeps only in-frame clones and is missing some. Here the sample spans about 74,000 clones, roughly three quarters being singletons. Material: peripheral blood. Every receptor here comes from a man between 70 and 80 years old with acute or convalescent COVID-19.

The chain carries TRBV14 and TRBJ1-2, with 7 nucleotides matching TRBD1. Germline V gene sequence: CDR1 SGHDN, CDR2 FVKESK. The CDR3 runs 13 residues. The junction had 4 bases not matched to a gene; V was cut back by 0 bases and J by 9 bases. CDR3 DNA: TGTGCCAGCAGCCAAGATATGACAGGGAGCTACACCTTC. Its protein product is CASSQDMTGSYTF.

This clone appeared a single time. The chain carries TRBV5-1 and TRBJ2-1, with D possibly being TRBD1 (5 bases). With 2 bases removed from V and 3 bases from J, the gap between germline ends came to 9 bases. The CDR3 consists of 14 residues. Germline CDR1 reads SGHRS; CDR2 reads YFSETQ. The CDR3 DNA sequence: TGCGCCAGCAGCTTTCGGCAGGGCTACAATGAGCAGTTCTTC. Translation gives CASSFRQGYNEQFF. Looking up the rest from reference TRBV5-1 and TRBJ2-1 gives the full variable domain: KAGVTQTPRYLIKTRGQQVTLSCSPISGHRSVSWYQQTPGQGLQFLFEYFSETQRNKGNFPGRFSGRQFSNSRSEMNVSTLELGDSALYLCASSFRQGYNEQFFGPGTRLTVL.

The V gene is TRBV5-1, the J gene TRBJ2-7; no definite D call. The CDR3 totals 14 residues. Germline loops: CDR1 SGHRS, CDR2 YFSETQ. Between the trimmed V and J ends, which lost 0 bases and 0 bases, there was a span of 7 bases. The CDR3 nucleotides read TGCGCCAGCAGCTTGGGACACAGCTCCTACGAGCAGTACTTC. Translating gives CASSLGHSSYEQYF.

The chain joins TRBV28 to TRBJ2-3, with TRBD2 matching over 14 bases. CDR3 length: 15 residues. Germline V gene lookup returns CDR1 MDHEN and CDR2 SYDVKM. After removal of 4 bases from V and 14 bases from J, the junction contained 11 bases not matched to a gene. CDR3 nucleotide sequence: TGTGCCAGCAGTTACCCGGGGACTAGCGGGAGTCTTACGTATTTT. It is translated as CASSYPGTSGSLTYF.

Ten or more counts support this clone. The rearrangement uses TRBV2 and TRBJ1-1; D unclear. Trimming shortened V by 8 bases and J by 4 bases, and 14 bases separated the two germline ends. Per germline, CDR1 SNHLY and CDR2 FYNNEI. CDR3 length: 13 amino acids. The CDR3 here is CASARERSTEAFF. CDR3 sequence (DNA): TGTGCCAGCGCGAGGGAGAGGTCCACTGAAGCTTTCTTT.

The genes are TRBV4-3 and TRBJ1-2, with D possibly matching TRBD1 (6 bases). The CDR3 is 13 amino acids. Looked up from germline, CDR1 is LGHNA and CDR2 is YSLEER. V gave up 3 bases and J gave up 7 bases, with 12 bases separating them. CDR3 loop: CASSHRDTGGYTF. In DNA form, the CDR3 reads TGCGCCAGCAGCCACCGGGACACCGGTGGCTACACCTTC.

In this sample, this clone turned up a few times. The rearrangement joins TRBV28 to TRBJ1-5, with D unresolved. Between the trimmed V and J ends, which lost 6 bases and 0 bases, there was a span of 9 bases. Germline CDR1 is MDHEN and CDR2 is SYDVKM. The CDR3 has 14 amino acids. The CDR3 sequence is CASRIVNSNQPQHF. The CDR3 DNA sequence: TGTGCCAGCAGAATAGTAAATAGCAATCAGCCCCAGCATTTT.

A word on this clone: Its ends do not fully match the called genes, so a read error is possible. V and J are TRBV5-1 and TRBJ1-4, with 8 bases lining up with TRBD1. CDR1 is SGHRS and CDR2 is YFSETQ in the germline V gene. The CDR3 sequence is 17 residues long. The CDR3 is CASRLDVTGGSREKLFF. CDR3 coding DNA: TGCGCCAGCAGGTTGGACGTTACAGGGGGGTCTAGGGAAAAACTGTTTTTT.

V gene TRBV6-5 combines with J gene TRBJ2-3; 8 nucleotides line up with TRBD2. The V and J ends lost 0 bases and 5 bases, in that order; junction bases with no gene match: 7. CDR1 MNHEY and CDR2 SVGAGI come from the germline V gene. This CDR3 has 16 amino acids. DNA of the CDR3: TGTGCCAGCAGTTACTCTGGCGGGGGGCGAGGAGATACGCAGTATTTT. Translated, it gives CASSYSGGGRGDTQYF.

The chain combines TRBV14 with TRBJ2-1; the D gene is possibly TRBD2 (6 bases). Germline-derived CDR1 and CDR2 are SGHDN and FVKESK. The CDR3 sequence is 17 residues long. Deletions cut 4 bases from V and 2 bases from J, with 18 bases between. The CDR3 DNA sequence: TGTGCCAGCAGCCCACTCGTGGGGGACTCAACCTACAATGAGCAGTTCTTC. Its protein product is CASSPLVGDSTYNEQFF.